This TCR beta chain came from a study of CD8+CD57+ T cells in acquired aplastic anemia. Study-wide findings and caveats: Found in both controls and patients were approximately 31 CD8+ CDR3 sequences. CD8+ Simpson's diversity did not differ significantly between patients and controls.

Genomic DNA was employed as the template in profiling TCR beta VDJ and CDR3. TCRdb called the reads again in MiXCR, with one record for every CDR3 protein. The sample includes roughly 250,000 distinct CDR3 sequences, roughly 82% seen only once; the top ten take about 41%. In the case of this clonotype: Antigen: not known.

Sequencing involved patients with CD8+CD57+ cell expansion previously shown by flow cytometry. Severe acquired aplastic anemia affected all patients. Blood samples were obtained from patients who had received no prior therapy. Germline trimming cut 7 bases from V and 5 bases from J; bases unmatched to any gene: 13. Germline V gene lookup returns CDR1 SQVTM and CDR2 ANQGSEA. This CDR3 has 14 amino acids. Sequencing was performed on sorted CD4+, CD8+, or CD8+CD57+ T cells (not recorded which) from PBMCs. The gene calls are TRBV29-1 and TRBJ2-7; TRBD2 agrees at 8 bases. This clonotype was obtained from a human donor with aplastic anemia. CDR3 protein: CSAVAGGAQDEQYF. CDR3 in DNA: TGCAGCGCGGTTGCCGGGGGGGCCCAAGACGAGCAGTACTTC.